This entry concerns a single T cell receptor beta chain. Germline assignment: CDR1 SGHVS and CDR2 FQNEAQ. This CDR3 has 14 amino acids. The ends were cut back, 1 base at V and 5 bases at J, with 11 bases in the middle. This entry is derived from a study of blood T cells in healthy people across ages. The wider study: About one barcoded beta molecule per two T cells came from capture by template switching.

Next came a second PCR, run for 7 to 11 cycles, which used a sample-barcoded 5' primer along with a J-beta primer mix. Samples each returned at least 2.5 million CDR3-containing paired-end reads. From the 5' RACE reads, TCRdb called clonotypes with MiXCR, one entry per CDR3 protein. Of about a million distinct CDR3 sequences in the sample, roughly two fifths are singletons; the top ten hold about an eighth. The chain combines TRBV7-8 with TRBJ2-5; D is ambiguous. Sequenced input: blood. The TCR sequence derives from a man younger than 35 in good health. CDR3 nucleotide sequence: TGTGCCAGCAGCTTAGGAGTAAGACCGGAGACCCAGTACTTC. It is translated as CASSLGVRPETQYF.